These 25 T cell receptor beta chains were all obtained from the same sample, sequenced in a study of control samples from healthy donors and cancer patients. The table came from immunoSEQ multiplex PCR; TCRdb's copy has only in-frame clones and leaves some out. The table lists about 69,000 clones, about 92% of them singletons. The sample was PBMCs. These receptor sequences come from a man aged 60 to 69 with colorectal cancer.

V gene TRBV28 combines with J gene TRBJ1-4; 8 nucleotides match TRBD1. With V trimmed by 8 bases and J by 7 bases, 15 bases remained unmatched. Germline values: CDR1 MDHEN, CDR2 SYDVKM. The CDR3 has 16 residues. The CDR3 nucleotides read TGTGCCAGCCGGGGGCAGGGGGCGCTTGACAGTGAAAAACTGTTTTTT. As protein: CASRGQGALDSEKLFF. The whole variable domain, remainder taken from reference TRBV28 and TRBJ1-4, is DVKVTQSSRYLVKRTGEKVFLECVQDMDHENMFWYRQDPGLGLRLIYFSYDVKMKEKGDIPEGYSVSREKKERFSLILESASTNQTSMYLCASRGQGALDSEKLFFGSGTQLSVL.

This chain joins TRBV7-6 and TRBJ1-3; TRBD1 matches at 8 bases. V gave up 4 bases and J gave up 4 bases; unmatched junction bases: 6. Germline V gives CDR1 SGHVS, CDR2 FNYEAQ. The CDR3 runs to 15 residues. The CDR3 spells CASSSSGGGGNTIYF. CDR3 DNA: TGTGCCAGCAGCTCCTCAGGGGGCGGGGGAAACACCATATATTTT.

The CDR3: CASSNRQAVAKNIQYF. CDR3 in DNA: TGTGCCAGTAGTAACCGACAGGCCGTAGCCAAAAACATTCAGTACTTC. The V call is TRBV19, the J call TRBJ2-4; possible D gene TRBD1, 6 bases. V lost 4 bases and J 0 bases, leaving 13 bases between the germline ends. This CDR3 is built from 16 residues. Germline V gene data show CDR1 as LNHDA and CDR2 as SQIVND (reference sequence).

This rearrangement joins TRBV3-1 (or the pseudogene TRBV3-2) to TRBJ1-1; D not resolved. Germline loops: CDR1 LGHDT, CDR2 YNNKEL (reference sequence). CDR3 length: 11 amino acids. Trimming took off 1 base at V and 9 bases at J, with 6 bases between the two ends. In DNA form, the CDR3 reads TGTGCCAGCAGCCAAGCTACTCAAGCTTTCTTT. This gives the protein CASSQATQAFF.

The rearrangement links TRBV5-6 to TRBJ1-4; 7 bases map to TRBD1. This CDR3 comprises 18 residues. Per germline, CDR1 SGHDT and CDR2 YYEEEE. The V segment lost 4 bases and the J segment 0 bases; nucleotides outside the gene matches: 12. In DNA form, the CDR3 reads TGTGCCAGCAGCGCCTCGGGACAGCCTTATACAACTAATGAAAAACTGTTTTTT. Its protein is CASSASGQPYTTNEKLFF.

V is TRBV30 and J is TRBJ2-5, with D possibly being TRBD2 (5 bases). Germline V gene sequence: CDR1 GTSNPN, CDR2 SVGIG (reference sequence). The CDR3 length is 16 residues. The V end lost 1 base, the J end lost 4 bases, and 19 bases lay between the germline ends. CDR3 coding DNA: TGTGCCTGGAGTGCGCCCCGAACTAGATTCGGAGAGACCCAGTACTTC. As protein: CAWSAPRTRFGETQYF.

The V gene is TRBV5-4, the J gene TRBJ1-1; D is uncertain. Germline values: CDR1 SGHNT, CDR2 YYREEE (reference sequence). This CDR3 is 14 amino acids long. V was pared by 1 base and J by 0 bases, with 7 bases between. The CDR3: CASSLYSMNTEAFF. The CDR3, as DNA: TGTGCCAGCAGCTTGTATTCGATGAACACTGAAGCTTTCTTT.

The J gene is TRBJ2-7, the V gene TRBV6-5, with 8 bases lining up with TRBD2. The CDR3 loop spans 12 amino acids. The germline gives CDR1 MNHEY, CDR2 SVGAGI. Unmatched junction bases numbered 1, after V lost 6 bases and J lost 3 bases. The CDR3 reads CASRAGGYEQYF. As DNA, the CDR3 is TGTGCCAGCAGGGCGGGGGGCTACGAGCAGTACTTC.

The CDR3 coding sequence is TGTGCCAGCTCACCACCCTCAGAGCCTAACTATGGCTACACCTTC. Translated: CASSPPSEPNYGYTF. V is TRBV18 and J is TRBJ1-2, with D unclear. CDR1 KGHSH and CDR2 LQKENI come from the germline V gene. This CDR3 is built from 15 residues. The V gene lost 0 bases and the J gene lost 0 bases, with 8 bases spanning the gap.

J is TRBJ1-5 and V is TRBV12-5; no clear D. Trimming left V 6 bases short and J 0 bases short, with 12 bases between. The CDR3 consists of 15 residues. Germline CDR1 LGHNT, CDR2 FRNRAP. CDR3 DNA sequence: TGTGCTAGTGGATACTCCGGACTTAGCAATCAGCCCCAGCATTTT. This gives the protein CASGYSGLSNQPQHF.

This sequence joins TRBV4-1 and TRBJ2-5, with D possibly matching TRBD1 (6 bases). V was clipped by 5 bases and J by 5 bases, with 12 bases between them. The CDR3 is made up of 13 amino acids. CDR1 is MGHRA and CDR2 is YSYEKL in the germline V gene. CDR3 DNA: TGCGCCAGCAGCTCACAGGGTTACGAGACCCAGTACTTC. Protein sequence: CASSSQGYETQYF.

The CDR3 nucleotides are TGTGCCAGCAGTGAAACAGGGTTGTCGCAGTATTTT. Protein: CASSETGLSQYF. The chain recombines TRBV12-3 or TRBV12-4 with TRBJ2-3, with a possible D match to TRBD1 (6 bases). The V and J ends lost 5 bases and 10 bases respectively, with 13 bases between them. This CDR3 region has 12 residues.

This rearrangement joins TRBV19 to TRBJ2-2; D not resolved. The CDR3 length is 16 residues. CDR1 is LNHDA, CDR2 SQIVND, per germline (reference sequence). Trimming took off 3 bases at V and 6 bases at J, with 17 bases between the two ends. Written as DNA, the CDR3 is TGTGCCAGTAGTATGGGGTCCCCGAGGTCACCCGGGGAGCTGTTTTTT. Its protein is CASSMGSPRSPGELFF. Full variable domain (rest looked up from reference TRBV19 and TRBJ2-2): DGGITQSPKYLFRKEGQNVTLSCEQNLNHDAMYWYRQDPGQGLRLIYYSQIVNDFQKGDIAEGYSVSREKKESFPLTVTSAQKNPTAFYLCASSMGSPRSPGELFFGEGSRLTVL.

V usage is TRBV5-1 and J usage is TRBJ2-6; tentatively, D is TRBD1 (5 bases). The V gene's germline CDR1 is SGHRS and CDR2 YFSETQ. CDR3 length: 14 residues. V was trimmed by 4 bases and J by 4 bases, leaving 9 bases between them. CDR3 residues: CASSDTGGANVLTF. CDR3 nucleotide sequence: TGCGCCAGCAGCGACACAGGAGGGGCCAACGTCCTGACTTTC. The variable domain in full, completed from reference TRBV5-1 and TRBJ2-6, reads KAGVTQTPRYLIKTRGQQVTLSCSPISGHRSVSWYQQTPGQGLQFLFEYFSETQRNKGNFPGRFSGRQFSNSRSEMNVSTLELGDSALYLCASSDTGGANVLTFGAGSRLTVL.

The chain uses TRBV24-1 and TRBJ2-1; 8 nucleotides align to TRBD2. V lost 4 bases, J lost 8 bases, and 9 bases stayed unmatched. Germline V gene sequence: CDR1 KGHDR, CDR2 SFDVKD. CDR3 length equals 15 residues. As DNA, the CDR3 is TGTGCCACCAGTGACCTTAGCGGGGCCGGGGATGAGCAGTTCTTC. Protein sequence: CATSDLSGAGDEQFF.

The chain has TRBV5-4 and TRBJ2-7; tentatively, D is TRBD1 (6 bases). V lost 7 bases and J lost 7, with 18 bases in between. Germline V CDR1 and CDR2: SGHNT, YYREEE (reference sequence). The CDR3 is 13 amino acids. CDR3 nucleotide sequence: TGTGCCAGCTTCATAGCAGGGGCGGTGGAGCAGTACTTC. Protein product: CASFIAGAVEQYF.

This chain uses TRBV4-3 with TRBJ2-1, with D possibly being TRBD2 (7 bases). Trimming stripped 0 bases from V and 7 bases from J, with 19 bases between. The CDR3 is 17 residues long. The V gene's germline CDR1 is LGHNA and CDR2 YSLEER. The CDR3 here is CASSQDRFPGEGNEQFF. The CDR3, as DNA: TGCGCCAGCAGCCAAGATAGGTTCCCAGGGGAGGGAAATGAGCAGTTCTTC.

The chain uses TRBV7-9 and TRBJ2-7; 7 bases fit TRBD1. CDR1 and CDR2 from the germline V gene are SEHNR and FQNEAQ (reference sequence). The V and J ends lost 5 bases and 0 bases, in that order; junction bases with no gene match: 7. This CDR3 is 15 amino acids long. Here the CDR3 DNA reads TGTGCCAGCAGCACAACAGGGGCCAGCTCCTACGAGCAGTACTTC. The encoded protein is CASSTTGASSYEQYF.

The rearrangement uses TRBV30 and TRBJ2-1; no reliable D call. Trimming removed 4 bases at V and 3 bases at J, with 10 bases between. This CDR3 contains 13 residues. Germline CDR1 GTSNPN, CDR2 SVGIG (reference sequence). The CDR3: CAWKGRNYNEQFF. The CDR3 DNA reads TGTGCCTGGAAGGGAAGGAACTACAATGAGCAGTTCTTC. Together with reference TRBV30 and TRBJ2-1, the CDR3 gives the full variable domain: SQTIHQWPATLVQPVGSPLSLECTVEGTSNPNLYWYRQAAGRGLQLLFYSVGIGQISSEVPQNLSASRPQDRQFILSSKKLLLSDSGFYLCAWKGRNYNEQFFGPGTRLTVL.

The rearrangement joins TRBV5-1 to TRBJ1-1; possible D gene TRBD1, 6 bases. The CDR3 is 14 amino acids. The germline V and J ends were trimmed by 2 bases and 2 bases, with 10 bases remaining between them. The germline CDR1 and CDR2 sequences are SGHRS and YFSETQ. CDR3 amino acids: CASSFGGANTEAFF. The DNA for the CDR3 is TGCGCCAGCAGCTTCGGGGGCGCCAACACTGAAGCTTTCTTT.

The chain carries TRBV6-2 or TRBV6-3 and TRBJ1-5, with 11 bases fitting TRBD1. V dropped 5 bases and J dropped 6; count of bases not matched to a gene: 9. The CDR3 is 16 amino acids. The germline V gene has CDR1 MNHEY and CDR2 SVGEGT. CDR3 loop: CASSPGTGGRAQPQHF. CDR3 nucleotides: TGTGCCAGCAGTCCCGGGACAGGGGGGAGGGCTCAGCCCCAGCATTTT.

The CDR3 is CASSWSTGISYEQYF. Here the CDR3 DNA reads TGTGCCAGCAGCTGGTCAACAGGGATCTCGTACGAGCAGTACTTC. This chain connects TRBV7-8 to TRBJ2-7; D might be TRBD1 (6 bases). In germline, CDR1 is SGHVS, CDR2 FQNEAQ. V lost 4 bases and J lost 4, with 17 bases in between. There are 15 residues in the CDR3.

The chain links TRBV7-3 to TRBJ2-7; D ambiguous. CDR1 is SGHTA and CDR2 is FQGTGA in the germline V gene. The CDR3 spans 13 residues. V lost 2 bases to trimming and J lost 3 bases, with 8 bases between them. The CDR3 sequence is CASSLGPLYEQYF. The CDR3 DNA is TGTGCCAGCAGCTTAGGGCCTCTCTACGAGCAGTACTTC.

This chain uses TRBV2 with TRBJ1-6, with no clear D. V was clipped by 6 bases and J by 0 bases, with 12 bases between them. The CDR3 consists of 16 residues. In germline, CDR1 is SNHLY, CDR2 FYNNEI. The CDR3 bases are TGTGCCAGCAGACCCCCGGAGAGCTCCTATAATTCACCCCTCCACTTT. Translation: CASRPPESSYNSPLHF.

The V gene is TRBV15, the J gene TRBJ1-5, with D unresolved. The germline CDR1 and CDR2 sequences are LNHNV and YYDKDF (reference sequence). This CDR3 is built from 16 residues. Trimming removed 5 bases at V and 0 bases at J, with 14 bases between. CDR3 nucleotide sequence: TGTGCCACCAGCGTGAAGACGGGATATAGCAATCAGCCCCAGCATTTT. Encoded protein: CATSVKTGYSNQPQHF.